These T cell receptor beta chains were read from a single sample in a study of graft-versus-host responses after intestinal transplantation. Measured with immunoSEQ multiplex PCR; TCRdb has only the in-frame clones, and not every one. The repertoire consists of more than 100,000 clones, with over 85% occurring once and the leading ten covering under 1.5%. Their specific antigens are unknown. The starting material was unstimulated CD8+ T cells sorted from spleen or lymph node cells, obtained before intestinal transplant. The receptors were sampled from a human donor who received an intestinal transplant. The CDR3 runs from the conserved cysteine through the conserved F or W. D genes are given only for firm matches. Some rows have no size entry. The others give once, few or many, or a class for an expanded clone.

clone size	V gene	J gene	D gene	CDR3 DNA	CDR3 protein
once	TRBV12-5	TRBJ2-3	TRBD2	TGTGCTAGTGGTTTTGCCCCACATAGCGGGGGGGACACAGATACGCAGTATTTT	CASGFAPHSGGDTDTQYF
NA	TRBV19	TRBJ1-4	NA	TGTGCCAGTAGTGTACTCGGAGCAGGAGAAAAACTGTTTTTT	CASSVLGAGEKLFF
NA	TRBV19	TRBJ1-3	NA	TGTGCCAGTAGTATGGTGGCGGCCTCTGGAAACACCATATATTTT	CASSMVAASGNTIYF
NA	TRBV10-1	TRBJ1-3	NA	TGCGCCAGCGTGTGGGGGTGGGATGGAAACACCATATATTTT	CASVWGWDGNTIYF
NA	TRBV7-3	TRBJ1-1	NA	TGTGCCAGCAGCTTAACGGGGGAAGAGAACACTGAAGCTTTCTTT	CASSLTGEENTEAFF
NA	TRBV15	TRBJ2-3	TRBD2	TGTGCCACCAGCAGAGATTCCCATAGCGGGGGCGTCACAGATACGCAGTATTTT	CATSRDSHSGGVTDTQYF
once	TRBV2	TRBJ2-3	NA	TGTGCCAGCGGGGCCGATACGCAGTATTTT	CASGADTQYF
NA	TRBV7-9	TRBJ1-1	NA	TGTGCCAGCAGCCTCCGTGGACATCTAGAAGCTTTCTTT	CASSLRGHLEAFF
NA	TRBV14	TRBJ1-2	NA	TGTGCCAGCAGCCAAGATAGATCGCTAGGAGGGCATGGCTACACCTTC	CASSQDRSLGGHGYTF
NA	TRBV6-1	TRBJ2-7	NA	TGTGCCGGGGGCAGTTCCTACGAGCAGTACTTC	CAGGSSYEQYF
NA	TRBV9	TRBJ1-2	NA	TGTGCCAGCAGCGTAGGCTTTACAGCGACCATGGATGGCTACACCTTC	CASSVGFTATMDGYTF
few	TRBV10-1	TRBJ2-1	TRBD1	TGCGCCAGCAGTGCCATAGACCGGGACAGGGGGTTCAATGAGCAGTTCTTC	CASSAIDRDRGFNEQFF
NA	TRBV11-2	TRBJ1-1	NA	TGTGCCAGCACGGCGCCAGGCTTCATGAACACTGAAGCTTTCTTT	CASTAPGFMNTEAFF
NA	TRBV7-9	TRBJ2-2	TRBD2	TGTGCCAGCAGCCCTCCAGCGGGGGGCACTAACACCGGGGAGCTGTTTTTT	CASSPPAGGTNTGELFF
once	TRBV10-3	TRBJ2-1	TRBD2	TGTGCCATCAGTGAGTCTTATCCCGGGACTAGCGAAAACAATGAGCAGTTCTTC	CAISESYPGTSENNEQFF
NA	TRBV11-2	TRBJ1-3	TRBD1	TGTGCCAGCAGCTCCTACAGGGGGCTTGGAAACACCATATATTTT	CASSSYRGLGNTIYF
NA	TRBV13	TRBJ2-6	NA	TGTGCCAGCAGTGCTGGGGCCAACGTCCTGACTTTC	CASSAGANVLTF
NA	TRBV4-1	TRBJ2-7	TRBD2	TGCGCCAGCAGCCAGATAGCGGGACCATCCTACGAGCAGTACTTC	CASSQIAGPSYEQYF
NA	TRBV18	TRBJ1-5	NA	TGTGCCAGCTCCGAGGGGCCCCGCGATCAGCCCCAGCATTTT	CASSEGPRDQPQHF
once	TRBV7-8	TRBJ2-7	NA	TGTGCCAGCAGCTTAGAGCACAGTACCTACGAGCAGTACTTC	CASSLEHSTYEQYF
NA	TRBV7-9	TRBJ2-1	NA	TGTGCCAGCAGCTTTGGCCCCGAGCAGTTCTTC	CASSFGPEQFF
NA	TRBV14	TRBJ1-1	NA	TGTGCCAGCAGCCAATCCTTGTTTTTCACTGAAGCTTTCTTT	CASSQSLFFTEAFF
NA	TRBV5-4	TRBJ1-1	NA	TGTGCCAGCAGCTTGGTTGGGGACACTGAAGCTTTCTTT	CASSLVGDTEAFF
NA	TRBV6-5	TRBJ1-1	NA	TGTGCCAGCAGTCCTATTGCCGGGGGAGATACTGAAGCTTTCTTT	CASSPIAGGDTEAFF
NA	TRBV20-1	TRBJ2-1	NA	TGCAGTGCTACTAGTTACAATGAGCAGTTCTTC	CSATSYNEQFF
NA	TRBV9	TRBJ1-3	NA	TGTGCCAGCTATGGGATTCTTACGAACACCATATATTTT	CASYGILTNTIYF
NA	TRBV6-1	TRBJ2-3	NA	TGTGCCAGCAGTGAACCGGCAGCAAGCACAGATACGCAGTATTTT	CASSEPAASTDTQYF
NA	TRBV7-8	TRBJ2-7	TRBD1	TGTGCCAGCACACAGACAGGGGGCTCTTACGAGCAGTACTTC	CASTQTGGSYEQYF
NA	TRBV6-5	TRBJ2-3	TRBD2	TGTGCCAGCAAGGGGAGCGGGGGGTACACAGATACGCAGTATTTT	CASKGSGGYTDTQYF
NA	TRBV6-5	TRBJ1-2	NA	TGTGCCAGCAGTTACGGCCACTCCTATGGCTACACCTTC	CASSYGHSYGYTF
NA	TRBV12-5	TRBJ2-2	NA	TGTGCTAGTGGTTATCGCCTGGGACACCTCATTTTCAACACCGGGGAGCTGTTTTTT	CASGYRLGHLIFNTGELFF
NA	TRBV19	TRBJ2-3	NA	TGTGCCAGTAGAGACGGAGCCCTAAGGCGGGATACGCAGTATTTT	CASRDGALRRDTQYF
NA	TRBV7-8	TRBJ1-5	NA	TGTGCCAGCAGCTTACCAGGGGCTGGATATCAGCCCCAGCATTTT	CASSLPGAGYQPQHF
NA	TRBV4-1	TRBJ2-1	TRBD2	TGCGCCAGCAGCCATCGGCACCTAGCGGGGGGGCTCAATGAGCAGTTCTTC	CASSHRHLAGGLNEQFF
NA	TRBV30	TRBJ2-7	NA	TGTGCCTGGAGTGTACCTGGTCAGGGCTACGAGCAGTACTTC	CAWSVPGQGYEQYF
NA	TRBV6-5	TRBJ1-2	TRBD1	TGTGCCAGCAGTTACTCCGAGGGGGCGCGGGGCTACACCTTC	CASSYSEGARGYTF
NA	TRBV10-3	TRBJ2-7	NA	TGTGCCATCAGTGAGGACAGCTCCTACGAGCAGTACTTC	CAISEDSSYEQYF
NA	TRBV30	TRBJ1-1	TRBD1	TGTGCCTGGGAGGGGGCAACTGAAGCTTTCTTT	CAWEGATEAFF
NA	TRBV11-1	TRBJ1-1	NA	TGTGCCAGCAGCTTAGCGCTGGGGACGGGGAACACTGAAGCTTTCTTT	CASSLALGTGNTEAFF
NA	TRBV2	TRBJ2-1	NA	TGTGCCAGCAGTGACGTGGGCATCTCGATATACAATGAGCAGTTCTTC	CASSDVGISIYNEQFF
NA	TRBV7-6	TRBJ2-7	TRBD1	TGTGCCAGCAGCTCCCGGGACAGGGCGGAATTGGGCCACGAGCAGTACTTC	CASSSRDRAELGHEQYF
once	TRBV5-1	TRBJ2-7	NA	TGCGCCAGCAGCTTGGCGGGGGGCTGGTACGAGCAGTACTTC	CASSLAGGWYEQYF
NA	TRBV14	TRBJ2-7	NA	TGTGCCAGCAGCCAAGGTACCCGGGAGCCGAGAGACGGGCAGTACTTC	CASSQGTREPRDGQYF
NA	TRBV30	TRBJ1-2	TRBD1	TGTGCCTGGGTCGGACAGGTCTATGGCTACACCTTC	CAWVGQVYGYTF
NA	TRBV19	TRBJ1-2	NA	TGTGCCAGTAGTGCCGGGGGGGGAGGCTACACCTTC	CASSAGGGGYTF
NA	TRBV4-1	TRBJ1-5	NA	TGCGCCAGCAGCCAAGATCCCCATCAGCCCCAGCATTTT	CASSQDPHQPQHF
NA	TRBV4-2	TRBJ2-5	TRBD2	TGTGCCAGCAGCCAAGTGGGGATAGCGGGGGCCCGGGGGGAAGAGACCCAGTACTTC	CASSQVGIAGARGEETQYF
NA	TRBV19	TRBJ2-4	NA	TGTGCCAGTAGTAGTCTACAGGGTGAGCAAAACATTCAGTACTTC	CASSSLQGEQNIQYF
once	TRBV9	TRBJ1-2	NA	TGTGCCAGCAGCGTAGGTGGGGGGGCGGACTATGGCTACACCTTC	CASSVGGGADYGYTF
NA	TRBV12-5	TRBJ2-7	NA	TGTGCTAGTGGTTCGTTCCCGGGCCCCACTTCGGGGGAGCAGTACTTC	CASGSFPGPTSGEQYF
NA	TRBV20-1	TRBJ2-1	NA	TGCAGTGCTAGTAGCTACAATGAGCAGTTCTTC	CSASSYNEQFF
once	TRBV5-6	TRBJ2-2	NA	TGTGCCAGCAGCTTGCCGTCCGGGGAGCTGTTTTTT	CASSLPSGELFF
NA	TRBV29-1	TRBJ1-2	TRBD1	TGCAGCGCCATTCGGACAGGGGACTATGGCTACACCTTC	CSAIRTGDYGYTF
few	TRBV25-1	TRBJ1-2	TRBD1	TGTGCCAGCAGTGAGGCAGGGGGCGCGGGCTACACCTTC	CASSEAGGAGYTF
NA	TRBV4-1	TRBJ2-3	TRBD1	TGCGCCAGCAGCCCCTACGGGACAGCCTATACAGATACGCAGTATTTT	CASSPYGTAYTDTQYF
NA	TRBV30	TRBJ1-1	NA	TGTGCCTGGAGTTCGCAGGGCAACACTGAAGCTTTCTTT	CAWSSQGNTEAFF
few	TRBV5-6	TRBJ2-7	NA	TGTGCCAGCAGCTTGTTCGGGGACTACGAGCAGTACTTC	CASSLFGDYEQYF
NA	TRBV7-9	TRBJ2-2	TRBD1	TGTGCCAGCAGCTTAGAGGGGGCCGATGTTGAGCTGTTTTTT	CASSLEGADVELFF
NA	TRBV4-1	TRBJ1-1	NA	TGCGCCAGCAGCCCCCCGGGTGGCACTGAAGCTTTCTTT	CASSPPGGTEAFF
NA	TRBV9	TRBJ2-7	TRBD2	TGTGCCAGCAGCGTAGGCCTAGCGGGGACCTACGAGCAGTACTTC	CASSVGLAGTYEQYF